What follows are 26 T cell receptor beta chains derived from one specimen sequenced in a study of T cell responses to AZD1222 COVID-19 vaccine. The method was immunoSEQ multiplex PCR; TCRdb's version includes in-frame clones alone and lacks a portion of them. The sample records tens of thousands of clones, under 95% being singletons. The sample consisted of peripheral blood, taken on day 0 of AZD1222 vaccination. The receptors shown here come from an adult in good health.

Only a few counts were recorded for this clone. This chain connects TRBV12-3 or TRBV12-4 to TRBJ2-2, with a weak D call TRBD2 (5 bases). V dropped 8 bases and J dropped 8 bases, with 12 bases sitting between them. The CDR3 runs to 12 residues. The CDR3 DNA reads TGTGCCAGCCAAGGACTGGCGGGGGAGCTGTTTTTT. This encodes CASQGLAGELFF.

The V call is TRBV5-6, the J call TRBJ1-5, with TRBD1 identical over 7 bases. The CDR3 extends over 15 amino acids. CDR1 is SGHDT, CDR2 YYEEEE, per germline. Unmatched junction bases numbered 1, after V lost 1 base and J lost 0 bases. The CDR3 protein is CASSLTGASNQPQHF. The CDR3 bases are TGTGCCAGCAGCTTGACAGGGGCTAGCAATCAGCCCCAGCATTTT.

The V and J genes are TRBV12-3 or TRBV12-4 and TRBJ1-2; the D is unclear. The germline V and J ends were trimmed by 3 bases and 6 bases, with 8 bases remaining between them. The CDR3 length is 12 residues. CDR3 DNA: TGTGCCAGCAGTTTCTTGCACGATGGCTACACCTTC. Its protein product is CASSFLHDGYTF.

This clone turned up a few times. J is TRBJ2-7 and V is TRBV5-1; D unresolved. This CDR3 is 11 amino acids long. Germline assignment: CDR1 SGHRS and CDR2 YFSETQ. V was pared by 1 base and J by 2 bases, with 1 base between. Here the CDR3 reads CASSLPYEQYF. DNA of the CDR3: TGCGCCAGCAGCTTGCCCTACGAGCAGTACTTC.

The rearrangement links TRBV2 to TRBJ1-1; D is ambiguous. The CDR3 totals 13 residues. V lost 8 bases and J lost 0, with 10 bases in between. Germline V lookup: CDR1 SNHLY, CDR2 FYNNEI. CDR3 protein: CASGLTVNTEAFF. As DNA, the CDR3 is TGTGCCAGCGGCCTGACGGTGAACACTGAAGCTTTCTTT.

The CDR3 protein is CASSSRLAGGIDTQYF. The CDR3 DNA follows: TGTGCCAGCAGCTCTCGACTAGCGGGGGGGATAGATACGCAGTATTTT. The chain recombines TRBV3-1 (or the pseudogene TRBV3-2) with TRBJ2-3; 14 bases are shared with TRBD2. This CDR3 spans 16 amino acids. Per germline, CDR1 LGHDT and CDR2 YNNKEL (reference sequence). V gave up 5 bases and J gave up 5 bases; unmatched junction bases: 6.

V is TRBV3-1 (or the pseudogene TRBV3-2) and J is TRBJ1-2; 10 nucleotides line up with TRBD1. This CDR3 is 17 amino acids long. The V gene end was trimmed by 1 base and the J gene end by 1 base; junction bases not matched to a gene: 6. Germline V CDR1 and CDR2: LGHDT, YNNKEL (reference sequence). The CDR3 DNA reads as TGTGCCAGCAGCCAAGCATATTGGGACAGGGGTAACTATGGCTACACCTTC. This codes for CASSQAYWDRGNYGYTF.

The rearrangement joins TRBV6-2 or TRBV6-3 to TRBJ2-3; a weak D match, TRBD2 (7 bases). Per the germline V gene, CDR1 is MNHEY and CDR2 is SVGEGT. The CDR3 contains 16 residues. V lost 2 bases, J lost 5 bases, and 17 bases lay in between. CDR3 DNA sequence: TGTGCCAGCAGTTACCTGGGGGGGGCCGGTGGAGATACGCAGTATTTT. It is translated as CASSYLGGAGGDTQYF.

The chain recombines TRBV18 with TRBJ1-1, with 7 nucleotides matching TRBD1. From germline, CDR1 is KGHSH and CDR2 LQKENI. The CDR3 is 14 amino acids. Trimming at V came to 3 bases and at J to 4 bases, leaving 5 bases not matched to a gene. This chain's CDR3 is CASSPGAGGTEAFF. DNA for the CDR3: TGTGCCAGCTCACCCGGAGCAGGGGGCACTGAAGCTTTCTTT.

The rearrangement uses TRBV7-3 and TRBJ2-7; 8 nucleotides agree with TRBD1. The CDR3 extends over 13 amino acids. The germline CDR1 and CDR2 sequences are SGHTA and FQGTGA. The V segment lost 4 bases and the J segment 7 bases; nucleotides outside the gene matches: 6. In DNA form, the CDR3 reads TGTGCCAGCAGCTGGCAGGGGGCGGGAGAGCAGTACTTC. It is translated as CASSWQGAGEQYF.

The rearrangement uses TRBV12-5 and TRBJ1-5; D ambiguous. Germline-derived CDR1 and CDR2 are LGHNT and FRNRAP. The CDR3 totals 16 residues. The V end was cut by 0 bases, the J end by 5 bases, with 14 bases between. The CDR3 protein is CASGLVGQVGDQPQHF. The CDR3 DNA follows: TGTGCTAGTGGTTTGGTAGGTCAGGTCGGGGATCAGCCCCAGCATTTT.

The chain employs TRBV7-9 and TRBJ2-5, with D perhaps TRBD1 or TRBD2 (5 bases each). There are 12 residues in the CDR3. Germline V gives CDR1 SEHNR, CDR2 FQNEAQ (reference sequence). Trimming shortened V by 5 bases and J by 7 bases, and 11 bases separated the two germline ends. CDR3 DNA: TGTGCCAGCAGCCCACAGAGGGGGACCCAGTACTTC. Its translation: CASSPQRGTQYF.

With respect to this clone: One end of the junction fails to match germline, which may point to a read error. V usage is TRBV6-1 and J usage is TRBJ1-2; D is unclear. The CDR3 has 13 residues. The germline CDR1 and CDR2 sequences are MNHNS and SASEGT. CDR3 DNA sequence: TGTGCCAGCAGTGAACAAGGGAGTGTAGGCGCCAGATTC. Its translation is CASSEQGSVGARF.

J is TRBJ1-1 and V is TRBV7-8, with D perhaps TRBD1 (5 bases). From germline, CDR1 is SGHVS and CDR2 FQNEAQ. CDR3 size: 14 residues. With 0 bases removed from V and 5 bases from J, the gap between germline ends came to 10 bases. The CDR3 DNA is TGTGCCAGCAGCTTAGCGCAGGGTAAGACTGAAGCTTTCTTT. Its protein product is CASSLAQGKTEAFF.

The V call is TRBV19, the J call TRBJ1-2; no firm D call. Between the trimmed V and J ends, which lost 2 bases and 0 bases, there was a span of 13 bases. This CDR3 is 16 amino acids long. Per germline, CDR1 LNHDA and CDR2 SQIVND (reference sequence). CDR3 sequence (DNA): TGTGCCAGTAGTATAATACAGCGGTCTTCTAACTATGGCTACACCTTC. This codes for CASSIIQRSSNYGYTF.

This chain connects TRBV4-1 to TRBJ2-1, with D possibly TRBD2 on 5 matching bases. V was clipped by 4 bases and J by 4 bases, with 20 bases between them. The CDR3 runs to 17 residues. In germline, CDR1 is MGHRA, CDR2 YSYEKL. CDR3 protein: CASSREPTGFLYNEQFF. CDR3 bases: TGCGCCAGCAGCCGAGAACCTACGGGGTTTTTGTACAATGAGCAGTTCTTC.

V is TRBV18 and J is TRBJ2-3, with D possibly matching TRBD2 (6 bases). Trimming stripped 3 bases from V and 6 bases from J, with 13 bases between. CDR1 and CDR2 from the germline V gene are KGHSH and LQKENI. This CDR3 is 14 amino acids long. CDR3 nucleotides: TGTGCCAGCTCACCGGGCCTAGGGAGGGATACGCAGTATTTT. Its protein is CASSPGLGRDTQYF.

The chain carries TRBV7-2 and TRBJ2-1, with D perhaps matching TRBD2 (6 bases). Germline V gives CDR1 SGHTA, CDR2 FQGNSA. V dropped 3 bases and J dropped 9 bases, with 9 bases sitting between them. The CDR3 length is 12 residues. As DNA, the CDR3 is TGTGCCAGCAGCTTTAGCGGAATTGAGCAGTTCTTC. This gives the protein CASSFSGIEQFF.

V usage is TRBV5-1 and J usage is TRBJ1-2, with 7 nucleotides matching TRBD1. Germline V CDR1 and CDR2: SGHRS, YFSETQ. V dropped 3 bases and J dropped 2; count of bases not matched to a gene: 4. The CDR3 has 14 residues. CDR3 region: CASSSGRGNYGYTF. The CDR3 DNA is TGCGCCAGCAGCTCCGGCAGGGGGAACTATGGCTACACCTTC. The full variable domain, with the rest looked up from reference TRBV5-1 and TRBJ1-2, is KAGVTQTPRYLIKTRGQQVTLSCSPISGHRSVSWYQQTPGQGLQFLFEYFSETQRNKGNFPGRFSGRQFSNSRSEMNVSTLELGDSALYLCASSSGRGNYGYTFGSGTRLTVV.

The rearrangement uses TRBV5-1 and TRBJ2-3; the match to TRBD2 covers 7 bases. CDR1 SGHRS and CDR2 YFSETQ come from the germline V gene. This CDR3 has 15 residues. The J segment lost 4 bases and the V segment lost 4 bases, leaving 9 bases of the junction unmatched. DNA of the CDR3: TGCGCCAGCAGCGTAGATGGGAGGGGCGCAGATACGCAGTATTTT. Translated, it gives CASSVDGRGADTQYF.

The V call is TRBV5-1, the J call TRBJ1-2; D remains ambiguous. The germline V gene encodes CDR1 SGHRS and CDR2 YFSETQ. The CDR3 totals 15 residues. V lost 0 bases to trimming and J lost 4 bases, with 13 bases between them. CDR3 amino acids: CASSLGGSSTYGYTF. The DNA of the CDR3 is TGCGCCAGCAGCTTGGGAGGCAGCAGCACCTATGGCTACACCTTC. Filled out from reference TRBV5-1 and TRBJ1-2, the complete variable domain reads KAGVTQTPRYLIKTRGQQVTLSCSPISGHRSVSWYQQTPGQGLQFLFEYFSETQRNKGNFPGRFSGRQFSNSRSEMNVSTLELGDSALYLCASSLGGSSTYGYTFGSGTRLTVV.

This clone was seen just once. The chain combines TRBV2 with TRBJ1-1; 9 nucleotides match TRBD1. V gave up 4 bases and J gave up 1 base; unmatched junction bases: 4. CDR1 is SNHLY, CDR2 FYNNEI, per germline. The CDR3 extends over 15 amino acids. The CDR3 loop is CASSVDRGGNTEAFF. In nucleotides, the CDR3 is TGTGCCAGCAGTGTGGACAGGGGTGGGAACACTGAAGCTTTCTTT. The complete variable domain, with remaining parts taken from reference TRBV2 and TRBJ1-1, reads EPEVTQTPSHQVTQMGQEVILRCVPISNHLYFYWYRQILGQKVEFLVSFYNNEISEKSEIFDDQFSVERPDGSNFTLKIRSTKLEDSAMYFCASSVDRGGNTEAFFGQGTRLTVV.

The chain recombines TRBV7-9 with TRBJ1-1; D is ambiguous. This CDR3 is built from 10 residues. Trimming stripped 3 bases from V and 8 bases from J, with 4 bases between. Per germline, CDR1 SEHNR and CDR2 FQNEAQ (reference sequence). The CDR3 DNA reads TGTGCCAGCAGCTTCCTCGAAGCTTTCTTT. Residues: CASSFLEAFF.

This clone was seen only once. The CDR3 coding sequence is TGTGCCAGCAGCTACAGTGTCTCTAACTATGGCTACACCTTC. Translation: CASSYSVSNYGYTF. The chain combines TRBV14 with TRBJ1-2; no firm D call. The germline V gene encodes CDR1 SGHDN and CDR2 FVKESK. The V end lost 5 bases, the J end lost 0 bases, and 10 bases lay between the germline ends. The CDR3 has 14 amino acids.

CDR3 amino acids: CASSPGLAGNNEQFF. The CDR3 bases are TGTGCCAGCAGCCCCGGGCTAGCGGGAAACAATGAGCAGTTCTTC. J is TRBJ2-1 and V is TRBV11-3; 9 positions agree with TRBD2. Per the germline V gene, CDR1 is SGHNT and CDR2 is YENEEA. CDR3 length: 15 amino acids. V shed 5 bases and J 5 bases; nucleotides not matched to a gene: 7.

This clone came up a few times. The V and J genes are TRBV5-5 and TRBJ1-1; maybe TRBD1 (6 bases). CDR1 is SGHKS and CDR2 is YYEKEE in the germline V gene (reference sequence). The CDR3 is made up of 13 amino acids. Trimming took 4 bases from V and 3 from J, leaving 10 bases between them. In DNA, the CDR3 is TGTGCCAGCAGCAGAACAGGGTACACTGAAGCTTTCTTT. Residues: CASSRTGYTEAFF.